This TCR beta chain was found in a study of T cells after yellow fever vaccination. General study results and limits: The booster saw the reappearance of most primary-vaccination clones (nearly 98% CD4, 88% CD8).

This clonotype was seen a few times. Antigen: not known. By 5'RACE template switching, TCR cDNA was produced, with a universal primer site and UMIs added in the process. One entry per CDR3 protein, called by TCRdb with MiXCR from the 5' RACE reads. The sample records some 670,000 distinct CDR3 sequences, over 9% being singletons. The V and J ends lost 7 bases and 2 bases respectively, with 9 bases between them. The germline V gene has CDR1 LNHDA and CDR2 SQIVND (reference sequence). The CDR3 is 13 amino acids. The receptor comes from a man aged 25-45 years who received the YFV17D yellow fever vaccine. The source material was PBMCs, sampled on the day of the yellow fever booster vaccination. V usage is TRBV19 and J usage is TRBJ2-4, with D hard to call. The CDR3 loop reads CASNEVPKNIQYF. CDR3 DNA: TGTGCCAGTAATGAGGTCCCCAAAAACATTCAGTACTTC.